Shown below are 11 T cell receptor beta chains from a single sample sequenced in a study of T cell repertoires in cytomegalovirus infection. TCRdb itself ran the reads through MiXCR, one entry per CDR3 protein. The sample has some 300,000 distinct CDR3 sequences; approximately 10% are singletons. Material for sequencing was PBMCs. These receptors came from a human donor in good health (CMV status not recorded). Some clones in this sample may be carry-over from other donors' samples.

The sample holds many counts of this clonotype. The chain combines TRBV7-8 with TRBJ2-5, with D possibly TRBD1 on 6 matching bases. The CDR3 extends over 13 amino acids. CDR1 and CDR2 (germline): SGHVS, FQNEAQ. V gave up 5 bases and J gave up 1 base, with 8 bases separating them. DNA of the CDR3: TGTGCCAGCAGCGAGGACAGCCAAGAGACCCAGTACTTC. Translation gives CASSEDSQETQYF. Looking up the rest from reference TRBV7-8 and TRBJ2-5 gives the full variable domain: GAGVSQSPRYKVAKRGQDVALRCDPISGHVSLFWYQQALGQGPEFLTYFQNEAQLDKSGLPSDRFFAERPEGSVSTLKIQRTQQEDSAVYLCASSEDSQETQYFGPGTRLLVL.

This chain connects TRBV20-1 to TRBJ2-7; weak D call: TRBD1 (6 bases). This CDR3 is built from 15 residues. Trimming took 0 bases from V and 3 from J, leaving 15 bases between them. Germline values: CDR1 DFQATT, CDR2 SNEGSKA (reference sequence). The CDR3 protein is CSARDWDMGGYEQYF. Written as DNA, the CDR3 is TGCAGTGCTAGAGATTGGGACATGGGCGGCTACGAGCAGTACTTC.

The table lists this clonotype with many counts. The chain links TRBV2 to TRBJ2-3; 8 nucleotides agree with TRBD2. CDR3 length equals 15 residues. V shed 2 bases and J 4 bases; nucleotides not matched to a gene: 5. The germline gives CDR1 SNHLY, CDR2 FYNNEI. The CDR3: CASSETSGGADTQYF. The CDR3 DNA is TGTGCCAGCAGTGAAACCAGCGGGGGAGCAGATACGCAGTATTTT.

The chain couples TRBV20-1 to TRBJ2-1, with 8 bases matching TRBD1. Trimming took 5 bases from V and 3 from J; bases not matched to a gene: 6. CDR3 length equals 14 residues. The germline gives CDR1 DFQATT, CDR2 SNEGSKA (reference sequence). The CDR3: CSAPPGTGYNEQFF. The CDR3 region has the DNA TGCAGTGCTCCCCCGGGGACAGGCTACAATGAGCAGTTCTTC.

This clonotype has a handful of counts. This rearrangement joins TRBV2 to TRBJ1-1, with 8 bases that match TRBD1. The CDR3 spans 15 residues. V was pared by 1 base and J by 4 bases, with 5 bases of the junction left unmatched. Germline CDR1 and CDR2: SNHLY and FYNNEI. The CDR3 is CASSEGRTGPTEAFF. CDR3 nucleotide sequence: TGTGCCAGCAGTGAAGGACGGACAGGGCCCACTGAAGCTTTCTTT.

This clonotype has a count of ten or more. V is TRBV6-4 and J is TRBJ2-2; possibly TRBD2 for D (5 bases). Trimming took 0 bases from V and 3 from J, leaving 5 bases between them. This CDR3 spans 14 amino acids. Germline V gene sequence: CDR1 MRHNA, CDR2 SNTAGT. CDR3 protein: CASSDSSDTGELFF. CDR3 DNA: TGTGCCAGCAGTGACTCTAGCGACACCGGGGAGCTGTTTTTT.

In this sample, this clonotype turned up many times. The chain couples TRBV29-1 to TRBJ1-5, with 8 bases identical to TRBD1. Germline CDR1 SQVTM, CDR2 ANQGSEA. After removal of 4 bases from V and 5 bases from J, the junction contained 10 bases not matched to a gene. This CDR3 comprises 15 residues. CDR3 nucleotide sequence: TGCAGCGTTGGAATCGGACAGGGAAGGGATCAGCCCCAGCATTTT. It codes for CSVGIGQGRDQPQHF.

The rearrangement links TRBV2 to TRBJ2-7; D not resolved. This CDR3 has 10 residues. V was trimmed by 5 bases and J by 8 bases, leaving 7 bases between them. Germline V gives CDR1 SNHLY, CDR2 FYNNEI. The CDR3 here is CASSLQKQYF. DNA of the CDR3: TGTGCCAGCAGTCTCCAGAAGCAGTACTTC.

The table lists this clonotype with many counts. The V call is TRBV7-3, the J call TRBJ2-2, with TRBD2 matching 9 bases. Germline V gives CDR1 SGHTA, CDR2 FQGTGA. Losses at the gene ends were 1 base for V and 1 base for J; bases not matched to a gene: 1. The CDR3 consists of 16 residues. The CDR3: CASSLNSGGNTGELFF. The CDR3 nucleotides are TGTGCCAGCAGCTTAAATAGCGGGGGGAACACCGGGGAGCTGTTTTTT.

This clonotype was seen many times. This rearrangement joins TRBV23-1 to TRBJ1-6; unclear D gene. TRBV23-1 is noted as an ORF with a role that remains uncertain. This CDR3 is built from 9 residues. Trimming left V 4 bases short and J 12 bases short, with 1 base between. The CDR3 DNA reads as TGCGCCAGCAGTCGACCCCTCCACTTT. It encodes CASSRPLHF.

V is TRBV7-2 and J is TRBJ1-2, with 8 bases identical to TRBD1. Germline V gene data show CDR1 as SGHTA and CDR2 as FQGNSA. V shed 0 bases and J 8 bases; nucleotides not matched to a gene: 5. This CDR3 contains 14 residues. CDR3 DNA: TGTGCCAGCAGCTTAGCGCGTCAGGGGGCAGGCTACACCTTC. Encoded protein: CASSLARQGAGYTF.